The clone carrying this T cell receptor beta chain was picked up many times. What it binds is unknown. TCRdb reprocessed the reads with MiXCR, giving one entry per CDR3 protein. The table shows a few hundred thousand distinct CDR3 sequences, with approximately 9.5% occurring only once. The CDR3 has 14 amino acids. The V and J ends lost 4 bases and 6 bases respectively, with 15 bases between them. Germline CDR1 reads LNHDA; CDR2 reads SQIVND (reference sequence). These data are taken from a study of T cell repertoires in cytomegalovirus infection. As for the study in general: Public TCR beta signature analysis indicated the presence of both CMV infection and matching HLA type. Findings and limits, study-wide: Totalled public TCR beta family frequency picked out people who carried CMV plus the relevant HLA. Dominating the ex vivo response were TCR beta clonotypes that were CMV-specific and HLA-C-restricted.

This clonotype was obtained from a human donor in good health (CMV status not recorded). Some clones in this sample may be carry-over from other donors' samples. Sample: PBMCs. The chain has TRBV19 and TRBJ1-1, with D tentatively TRBD1 (5 bases). In nucleotides, the CDR3 is TGTGCCAGTAGTAGAGCAGGGAAGGTCGCTGAAGCTTTCTTT. Encoded protein: CASSRAGKVAEAFF. The full variable domain, rest sourced from reference TRBV19 and TRBJ1-1, is DGGITQSPKYLFRKEGQNVTLSCEQNLNHDAMYWYRQDPGQGLRLIYYSQIVNDFQKGDIAEGYSVSREKKESFPLTVTSAQKNPTAFYLCASSRAGKVAEAFFGQGTRLTVV.